This TCR beta chain was identified in a study of control samples from healthy donors and cancer patients. The CDR3 spans 12 residues. Germline CDR1 reads MNHNS; CDR2 reads SASEGT. V was trimmed by 2 bases and J by 3 bases, leaving 4 bases between them. The method was immunoSEQ multiplex PCR; TCRdb's version includes in-frame clones alone and lacks a portion of them. The sample includes about 150,000 clones, around 88% of them seen just once. This sequence joins TRBV6-1 and TRBJ2-5; no definite D call. This sequence originates from a man aged 18 to 30 in good health. The sample was blood. The CDR3 DNA is TGTGCCAGCAGTGAAAGTGAAGAGACCCAGTACTTC. Translating gives CASSESEETQYF.